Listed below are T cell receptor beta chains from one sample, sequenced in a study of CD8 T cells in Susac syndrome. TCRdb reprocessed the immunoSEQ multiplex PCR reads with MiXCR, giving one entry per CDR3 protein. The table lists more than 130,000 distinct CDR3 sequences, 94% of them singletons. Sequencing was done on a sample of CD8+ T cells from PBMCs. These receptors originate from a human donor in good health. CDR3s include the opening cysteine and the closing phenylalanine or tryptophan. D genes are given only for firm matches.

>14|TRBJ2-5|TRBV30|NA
TGTGCCTGGAGTGTTGGGACCGCGGCGGTTACCCAGTACTTC
CAWSVGTAAVTQYF
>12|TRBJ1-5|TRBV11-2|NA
TGTGCCAGCAGCTTAATGAATCAGCCCCAGCATTTT
CASSLMNQPQHF
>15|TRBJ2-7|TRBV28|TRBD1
TGTGCCAGCAGCAGACCCGGGACAGGGGTTGGCGAGCAGTACTTC
CASSRPGTGVGEQYF
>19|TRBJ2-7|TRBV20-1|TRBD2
TGCAGTGCCCGAGTCCTAAACATAGCGGGAGCCCCGCTACCCTACGAGCAGTACTTC
CSARVLNIAGAPLPYEQYF
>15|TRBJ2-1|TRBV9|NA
TGTGCCAGCAGCGTAGACGGGGAAAGCTACAATGAGCAGTTCTTC
CASSVDGESYNEQFF
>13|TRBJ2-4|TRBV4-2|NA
TGTGCCAGCAGCAAGGGCCCGGAGGACATTCAGTACTTC
CASSKGPEDIQYF
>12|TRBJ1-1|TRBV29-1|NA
TGCAGCGTTACCGGGGTGAACACTGAAGCTTTCTTT
CSVTGVNTEAFF
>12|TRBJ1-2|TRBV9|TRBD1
TGTGCCAGCAGCGGGACAGGATTCGGCTACACCTTC
CASSGTGFGYTF
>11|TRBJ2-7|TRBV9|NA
TGTGCCAGCAGCTCGACGGGTGAGCAGTACTTC
CASSSTGEQYF
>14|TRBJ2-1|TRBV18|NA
TGTGCCAGCTCAATAGCGGAGGGCTACAATGAGCAGTTCTTC
CASSIAEGYNEQFF
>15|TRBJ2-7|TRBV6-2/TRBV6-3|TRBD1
TGTGCCAGCAGTTATACCGGGACAGTCTTTGGCGAGCAGTACTTC
CASSYTGTVFGEQYF
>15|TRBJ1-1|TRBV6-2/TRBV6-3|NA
TGTGCCAGCAGTTACTCTCCCCGGCCGAACACTGAAGCTTTCTTT
CASSYSPRPNTEAFF
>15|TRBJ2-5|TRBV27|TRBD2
TGTGCCAGCAGAGCCTTGAGCGGGAGTTGGGAGACCCAGTACTTC
CASRALSGSWETQYF
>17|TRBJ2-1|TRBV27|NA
TGTGCCAGCAGTTTATCGCCATTGAACAGGGCGTTGAATGAGCAGTTCTTC
CASSLSPLNRALNEQFF
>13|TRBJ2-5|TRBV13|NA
TGTGCCAGCAGCTTGGCTAACCAAGAGACCCAGTACTTC
CASSLANQETQYF
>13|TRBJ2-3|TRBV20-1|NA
TGCAGTGCTAGCGGGGAGCGCACAGATACGCAGTATTTT
CSASGERTDTQYF
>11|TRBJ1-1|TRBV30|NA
TGTGCCTGGAGTGTATCCGGTGAAGCTTTCTTT
CAWSVSGEAFF
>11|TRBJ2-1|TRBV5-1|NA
TGCGCCAGCACGGCAGGCAGAGGGCAGTTCTTC
CASTAGRGQFF
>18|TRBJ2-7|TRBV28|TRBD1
TGTGCCAGCAGTGGCACCCTACTAGGGACAGTGTATCCCTACGAGCAGTACTTC
CASSGTLLGTVYPYEQYF
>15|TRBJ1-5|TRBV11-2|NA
TGTGCCAGCAGCTTAGCAGGACTTAGCAATCAGCCCCAGCATTTT
CASSLAGLSNQPQHF
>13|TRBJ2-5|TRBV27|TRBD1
TGTGCCAGCAGTGGGACAGGGGGAGAGACCCAGTACTTC
CASSGTGGETQYF
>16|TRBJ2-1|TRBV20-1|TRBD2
TGCAGTGCTATTCTCCCCACTAGCGGGAGGGCGAATGAGCAGTTCTTC
CSAILPTSGRANEQFF
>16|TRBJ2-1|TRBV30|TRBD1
TGTGCCTGGAGTCTTCCGGGACAGTGGCCCAACAATGAGCAGTTCTTC
CAWSLPGQWPNNEQFF
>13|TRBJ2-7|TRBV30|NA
TGTGCCTGGAGCCACGGCGCTGCCTACGAGCAGTACTTC
CAWSHGAAYEQYF
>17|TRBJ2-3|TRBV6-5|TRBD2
TGTGCCAGCAGTTCCAACTTCGGACTAGCGGGGGCAGATACGCAGTATTTT
CASSSNFGLAGADTQYF
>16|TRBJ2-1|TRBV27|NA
TGTGCCAGCAGTTTATCCCCCCGATACGGTTACAATGAGCAGTTCTTC
CASSLSPRYGYNEQFF
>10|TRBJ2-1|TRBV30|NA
TGTGCCTGGAGTGTAATTGAGCAGTTCTTC
CAWSVIEQFF